A selection of T cell receptor beta chains follows, all from one sample in a study of Ad26.COV2.S vaccination and SARS-CoV-2 variants. Here immunoSEQ multiplex PCR was the method, and the copy in TCRdb shows in-frame clones only, minus some. The sample lists about 410,000 clones; around 92% were seen once. This specimen consisted of peripheral blood, obtained in a trial of Ad26.COV2.S vaccine versus placebo. The receptor set was obtained from a person aged 18 to 59 who received the Ad26.COV2.S COVID-19 vaccine or a placebo. The CDR3 runs from the conserved cysteine through the conserved F or W. The D gene is left open where the match is weak. Some rows mark clone size as missing; the rest say once, few, many or name a class of expanded clone.

TRBV6-2/TRBV6-3	TRBJ2-2	TRBD2	.	TGTGCCAGCAGTTTCCTAGCGGGGGGGCCCACTGCCGGGGAGCTGTTTTTT	CASSFLAGGPTAGELFF
TRBV28	TRBJ1-2	TRBD1	.	TGTGCCAGCAGTGCCCCGGGACAGGGCGGAGGCTACACCTTC	CASSAPGQGGGYTF
TRBV5-1	TRBJ1-2	TRBD1	once	TGCGCCAGCAGCTACTACAGGGGGTTAGAATATGGCTACACCTTC	CASSYYRGLEYGYTF
TRBV7-9	TRBJ2-3	.	.	TGTGCCAGCAGCCCAACTCAGGGGAAGTGGACAGATACGCAGTATTTT	CASSPTQGKWTDTQYF
TRBV6-5	TRBJ2-3	TRBD2	.	TGTGCCAGCAGGCGCGGACTAGCCCCAGATACGCAGTATTTT	CASRRGLAPDTQYF
TRBV18	TRBJ1-1	.	.	TGTGCCAGCTCACCCGGACGGTTGAACACTGAAGCTTTCTTT	CASSPGRLNTEAFF
TRBV5-6	TRBJ1-2	TRBD1	.	TGTGCCAGCAGCTTAACCGGGACAGGGTTTAACTATGGCTACACCTTC	CASSLTGTGFNYGYTF
TRBV28	TRBJ2-7	.	.	TGTGCCAGCAGTTTATTAGGACCACCTAGAGAGGGATACGAGCAGTACTTC	CASSLLGPPREGYEQYF
TRBV5-5	TRBJ2-5	TRBD2	.	TGTGCCAGCAGCTTCCAGTCTAGCGGCGTTCAAGAGACCCAGTACTTC	CASSFQSSGVQETQYF
TRBV3-1/TRBV3-2	TRBJ2-1	TRBD2	.	TGTGCCAGCAGCCAAACTGGGGGGGAGTACTTAAGCTACAATGAGCAGTTCTTC	CASSQTGGEYLSYNEQFF
TRBV9	TRBJ1-3	.	.	TGTGCCAGCAGCGTAGATTTTTCAGGCTCTGGAAACACCATATATTTT	CASSVDFSGSGNTIYF
TRBV11-2	TRBJ2-5	TRBD2	.	TGTGCCAGCAGCCCTTTGTGGGGGGGCCAAGAGACCCAGTACTTC	CASSPLWGGQETQYF
TRBV11-2	TRBJ2-1	TRBD2	.	TGTGCCAGCAGCTTAGTCAAACTAGCGGGGGTCAATGAGCAGTTCTTC	CASSLVKLAGVNEQFF
TRBV5-1	TRBJ2-7	.	.	TGCGCCAGCAGGACAGAGTACGAGCAGTACTTC	CASRTEYEQYF
TRBV5-6	TRBJ1-3	.	once	TGTGCCAGCAGCTTTGGAACAGGGACCCTCTCTGGAAACACCATATATTTT	CASSFGTGTLSGNTIYF
TRBV2	TRBJ1-1	.	.	TGTGCCAGCAGGGTCAGGGGGAACACTGAAGCTTTCTTT	CASRVRGNTEAFF
TRBV28	TRBJ1-4	.	.	TGTGCCAGCAGCTCGGACAGAGCTAATGAAAAACTGTTTTTT	CASSSDRANEKLFF
TRBV19	TRBJ2-7	TRBD2	.	TGTGCCAGTAGTATATATCGGGGGGCCTACGAGCAGTACTTC	CASSIYRGAYEQYF
TRBV27	TRBJ1-1	.	.	TGTGCCAGCAGCATAAGGGTTCCGAACACTGAAGCTTTCTTT	CASSIRVPNTEAFF
TRBV7-8	TRBJ1-1	.	.	TGTGCCAGCAGCCACTCAGACGGCGGGAACACTGAAGCTTTCTTT	CASSHSDGGNTEAFF
TRBV20-1	TRBJ1-1	.	once	TGCAGTGCTAGTCCTCCGGGACTGAGGAACACTGAAGCTTTCTTT	CSASPPGLRNTEAFF
TRBV7-2	TRBJ1-2	TRBD1	.	TGTGCCAGCAGCCCAGAGACAGGGGGCGGTACCTATGGCTACACCTTC	CASSPETGGGTYGYTF
TRBV28	TRBJ1-4	.	.	TGTGCCAGCAGGGTCGGGGGCGGAACAACTAATGAAAAACTGTTTTTT	CASRVGGGTTNEKLFF
TRBV5-4	TRBJ2-1	TRBD2	.	TGTGCCAGCAGCTTGGGACTAGCGGGGGTGGATGAGCAGTTCTTC	CASSLGLAGVDEQFF
TRBV5-4	TRBJ2-7	TRBD1	.	TGTGCCAGCAGCAACTCCGGGACAGGGAACGAGCAGTACTTC	CASSNSGTGNEQYF
TRBV7-9	TRBJ1-3	.	once	TGTGCCAGCAGCTTCCAAGAGGGGGGGCGAGACACCATATATTTT	CASSFQEGGRDTIYF
TRBV10-3	TRBJ2-7	.	.	TGTGCCATCAGTGGGGAAACAGGGAGCTACGAGCAGTACTTC	CAISGETGSYEQYF
TRBV19	TRBJ1-1	.	.	TGTGCCAGTAGTATCGCCCAGACAGTACTGAACACTGAAGCTTTCTTT	CASSIAQTVLNTEAFF
TRBV19	TRBJ1-1	.	.	TGTGCCAGTAGGGACATCGACAGACTCACTGAAGCTTTCTTT	CASRDIDRLTEAFF
TRBV27	TRBJ2-7	TRBD2	.	TGTGCCAGCAGTTTTAGTAGCGGGGTACTACCCTACGAGCAGTACTTC	CASSFSSGVLPYEQYF
TRBV7-2	TRBJ1-2	TRBD1	.	TGTGCCAGCAGCCCCGGGACAGGGAGGGACTATGGCTACACCTTC	CASSPGTGRDYGYTF
TRBV19	TRBJ2-5	TRBD1	.	TGTGCCAGTAGTGACGGACAGGGGGGTCGCGAGACCCAGTACTTC	CASSDGQGGRETQYF
TRBV20-1	TRBJ1-6	.	.	TGCAGTGCTAGTCCTGGCTGGTCGAATTCACCCCTCCACTTT	CSASPGWSNSPLHF
TRBV5-1	TRBJ2-7	TRBD1	.	TGCGCCAGCGGGGACGGACAGGAGTACTACGAGCAGTACTTC	CASGDGQEYYEQYF
TRBV19	TRBJ2-3	TRBD2	.	TGTGCCAGTAGGGGACTAGCGGGGGGCACAGATACGCAGTATTTT	CASRGLAGGTDTQYF
TRBV27	TRBJ2-3	.	.	TGTGCCAGCAGTTTTAGGGTTCGGCTCCCGAGGGGAGGAGATACGCAGTATTTT	CASSFRVRLPRGGDTQYF
TRBV6-2/TRBV6-3	TRBJ2-1	.	.	TGTGCCAGCAGTTACTCCTCGGGGATTGAGCAGTTCTTC	CASSYSSGIEQFF
TRBV6-5	TRBJ2-7	TRBD2	.	TGTGCCAGCAGTTACATCACTAGCGGGCGTTCCTACGAGCAGTACTTC	CASSYITSGRSYEQYF
TRBV30	TRBJ2-1	TRBD1	.	TGTGCCTGGAGTCTAAGCAGGGGGTCCTACAATGAGCAGTTCTTC	CAWSLSRGSYNEQFF
TRBV7-9	TRBJ1-4	.	few	TGTGCCAGCAGCTTGGTCAAACTGTTTTTT	CASSLVKLFF
TRBV28	TRBJ2-5	.	.	TGTGCCAGCAGTTTTGGGACTCGAGAGACCCAGTACTTC	CASSFGTRETQYF